This TCR beta chain was recovered during a study of T cell responses to AZD1222 COVID-19 vaccine (dated by TCRdb to the early 2020s). About the full investigation: TCR sequencing was performed for 230 to 250 trial participants, of whom around 210 were given two doses of AZD1222 and some 26 were given two doses of MenACWY control vaccine. Trial participants were enrolled into age subgroups of 18-55, 56-69 and 70-plus years, which contained 148, 28 and 57 TCR-sequenced participants, respectively. Points the paper makes about the study in general: Spike-specific TCR breadth and depth rose significantly after two AZD1222 doses compared with day 0 and with MenACWY recipients. Nearly half of unique spike-specific TCRs reportedly recognized epitopes outside regions mutated in the B.1.351 and B.1.1.7 variants. Participants were mostly white British, with more females than males. The authors suggested clonal diversity may have been underestimated. In the small 56-69-year group, the increase in depth fell short of significance, most likely because of low power. Conclusions about previously exposed vaccinees are limited, since just six or seven AZD1222 recipients were seropositive for SARS-CoV-2 at baseline. Because no day 14 peak-response samples were available, repertoires were characterized only after the peak T cell response. The whole spike protein was spanned by vaccine-associated CD4 TCRs, and dominant responses were seen in regions 160-218 and 743-854.

The CDR3 regions of human TCRbeta chains were analyzed by immunosequencing. The source study handled its data this way. Repertoire TCRs were matched against a reference library of SARS-CoV-2-specific TCRs generated with the MIRA antigen-specificity platform. Breadth meant the fraction of unique TCRs that were SARS-CoV-2-associated, whereas depth meant the fraction of total T cells that were SARS-CoV-2-associated. Using the MIRA data, each spike-specific TCR was mapped to the spike region that the TCR reacts to and placed in a CD4 or CD8 class. Log10-transformed breadth and depth values were compared by one-way ANOVA with Sidak's multiple comparisons tests. TCRdb obtained this table from immuneACCESS and retained in-frame rearrangements with V and J assigned. These tables miss some clones; where compared with another copy, unresolved V genes account for less than half of the shortfall, and the remainder is unexplained. That table is the source of V, J and clone size, and D and trimming were worked out from the DNA. The sample table contains fewer than 70,000 clones; only one count was recorded for 89% of them. About 5.9% of the sample is taken by the ten largest.

Its CDR3 holds 15 amino acids, cysteine through phenylalanine. The DNA shown is the 45-base CDR3, in frame from base 1. Trimming leaves V shorter by 4 bases and J shorter by 3 bases, with the junction holding 4 bases beyond the gene matches. CDR1 and CDR2, per the germline V gene, are SNHLY and FYNNEI. This clone has a single count. The clone's antigen remains unknown. No base qualities exist here, and no much larger clone lies one base off it. The label giving this sample's time point can be read as: about 28 days (+/-7) after the second vaccine dose. Because spike-specific TCR depth and breadth did not differ between the two schedules, AZD1222 recipients who got a second dose at roughly 4 weeks were pooled with those who got a second dose at roughly 12 weeks. Samples from vaccinated people were obtained from the UK trials COV001 and COV002, which included a single-blind randomized controlled phase 2/3 trial of AZD1222 (ChAdOx1 nCoV-19) in healthy adults. For TCRbeta chain sequencing, PBMC samples were collected from trial participants at day 0 and at day 28 after the second dose.

Sequenced material: peripheral blood, taken 28 days after the second AZD1222 dose. The origin of this receptor is an adult who received the AZD1222 COVID-19 vaccine. Rearrangement joined TRBV2 to TRBJ1-5, with 9 central nucleotides matching TRBD1. The CDR3 sequence is CASSGTGVTNQPQHF. DNA sequence: TGTGCCAGCAGTGGGACAGGGGTGACCAATCAGCCCCAGCATTTT.